The 28 T cell receptor beta chains presented below share a single source sample, sequenced in a study of blood T cell repertoires in COVID-19. Here immunoSEQ multiplex PCR was the method, and the copy in TCRdb shows in-frame clones only, minus some. The sample has more than 55,000 clones, 92% seen once; the top ten hold under 5.5%. The sequencing sample was made of peripheral blood. All receptors come from a man aged 50 to 60 with active COVID-19.

V is TRBV7-2 and J is TRBJ1-2; D is unresolved. The CDR3 covers 14 residues. Germline V gene data show CDR1 as SGHTA and CDR2 as FQGNSA. V was cut by 0 bases and J by 1 base, with 6 bases left in between. The CDR3 DNA is TGTGCCAGCAGCTTAGCGGGCAATAACTATGGCTACACCTTC. Its translation is CASSLAGNNYGYTF.

The chain links TRBV19 to TRBJ1-1; D is undetermined. This CDR3 region has 15 residues. The germline V gene has CDR1 LNHDA and CDR2 SQIVND (reference sequence). With 5 bases removed from V and 3 bases from J, the gap between germline ends came to 16 bases. The CDR3: CASSPGGLGYTEAFF. The CDR3 bases are TGTGCCAGTAGTCCCGGAGGCCTGGGGTACACTGAAGCTTTCTTT.

On this clone itself: A read error may account for a junction end that differs from germline. V usage is TRBV18 and J usage is TRBJ2-7; the match to TRBD2 covers 7 bases. Germline loops: CDR1 KGHSH, CDR2 LQKENI. CDR3 length: 12 amino acids. This chain's CDR3 is CASSAGLPEQHF. In DNA form, the CDR3 reads TGTGCCAGCTCAGCGGGACTACCCGAGCAGCACTTC.

The chain links TRBV7-6 to TRBJ2-2; no reliable D call. Germline V lookup: CDR1 SGHVS, CDR2 FNYEAQ. Trimming pared 4 bases from V and 4 bases from J, leaving 4 bases between. The CDR3 is made up of 12 amino acids. CDR3 residues: CASSSSTGELFF. Here the CDR3 DNA reads TGTGCCAGCAGCTCTAGCACCGGGGAGCTGTTTTTT.

In its sample, this clone was seen once. The J gene is TRBJ2-1, the V gene TRBV19; 8 positions match TRBD2. The germline V gene encodes CDR1 LNHDA and CDR2 SQIVND (reference sequence). This CDR3 has 15 amino acids. J gave up 5 bases and V 3 bases, and 6 bases lay outside the gene matches. The CDR3 is CASSIGLAGHNEQFF. CDR3 sequence (DNA): TGTGCCAGTAGTATCGGTTTAGCGGGGCACAATGAGCAGTTCTTC.

This clone was seen a few times. V usage is TRBV25-1 and J usage is TRBJ1-2, with D tentatively TRBD1 (6 bases). V was clipped by 6 bases and J by 4 bases, with 12 bases between them. Germline values: CDR1 MGHDK, CDR2 SYGVNS. CDR3 length equals 13 residues. The CDR3 is CASRSGQSYGYTF. The DNA of the CDR3 is TGTGCCAGCAGGTCAGGACAGAGCTATGGCTACACCTTC.

This clone was counted a single time. V and J are TRBV11-3 and TRBJ1-5, with TRBD1 as a possible D gene (5 bases). The CDR3 runs 13 residues. Germline-derived CDR1 and CDR2 are SGHNT and YENEEA. V was cut by 5 bases and J by 1 base, with 6 bases left in between. The CDR3: CASSQGSNQPQHF. CDR3 DNA sequence: TGTGCCAGCAGCCAGGGAAGCAATCAGCCCCAGCATTTT.

The chain carries TRBV2 and TRBJ2-5; 9 bases fit TRBD2. After removal of 7 bases from V and 3 bases from J, the junction contained 9 bases not matched to a gene. The CDR3 consists of 15 residues. Per germline, CDR1 SNHLY and CDR2 FYNNEI. The CDR3 bases are TGTGCCAGCATTCCAGCGGGAGGTAACGAAGAGACCCAGTACTTC. Its protein is CASIPAGGNEETQYF.

A single count supports this clone. The chain links TRBV27 to TRBJ2-7; possible D gene TRBD2, 6 bases. The V and J ends lost 2 bases and 6 bases respectively, with 11 bases between them. Germline CDR1 is MNHEY and CDR2 is SMNVEV (reference sequence). This CDR3 contains 13 residues. The CDR3 loop reads CASSLRLGGEQYF. CDR3 nucleotides: TGTGCCAGCAGTTTAAGACTAGGTGGCGAGCAGTACTTC.

The genes are TRBV7-2 and TRBJ2-7, with D possibly being TRBD2 (5 bases). CDR1 and CDR2 from the germline V gene are SGHTA and FQGNSA. The CDR3 loop spans 15 amino acids. Between the trimmed V and J ends, which lost 1 base and 0 bases, there was a span of 10 bases. Here the CDR3 DNA reads TGTGCCAGCAGCTTAGTGGCGACTAACTCCTACGAGCAGTACTTC. The encoded protein is CASSLVATNSYEQYF.

The CDR3 DNA follows: TGTGCCAGCAGCTTAACTTTTAATTCACCCCTCCACTTT. This sequence encodes CASSLTFNSPLHF. The chain is built from TRBV11-3 and TRBJ1-6; D is undetermined. The germline V gene has CDR1 SGHNT and CDR2 YENEEA. CDR3 length equals 13 residues. The germline V and J ends were trimmed by 2 bases and 6 bases, with 5 bases remaining between them.

This chain links TRBV12-3 or TRBV12-4 with TRBJ2-3; D is possibly TRBD1 (6 bases). The CDR3 spans 13 residues. V was pared by 6 bases and J by 4 bases, with 11 bases between. For the CDR3, the DNA is TGTGCCAGCAGGCGCAGGGGAGCAGATACGCAGTATTTT. This translates into CASRRRGADTQYF.

The rearrangement uses TRBV9 and TRBJ1-3; TRBD1 agrees at 7 bases. Trimming removed 7 bases from V and 0 bases from J; junction bases left unmatched: 10. This CDR3 has 16 residues. Germline V gene data show CDR1 as SGDLS and CDR2 as YYNGEE. The chain's CDR3 is CASSGQSYSSGNTIYF. CDR3 coding DNA: TGTGCCAGCTCGGGACAGAGTTATAGCTCTGGAAACACCATATATTTT.

This chain uses TRBV4-1 with TRBJ1-1; a weak D match, TRBD1 (6 bases). The germline V gene encodes CDR1 MGHRA and CDR2 YSYEKL. The CDR3 contains 14 residues. The V end lost 3 bases, the J end lost 8 bases, and 16 bases lay between the germline ends. The DNA for the CDR3 is TGCGCCAGCAGCCACGAGGTGGGGGGGCGCGAAGCTTTCTTT. It codes for CASSHEVGGREAFF.

The chain combines TRBV11-2 with TRBJ2-1, with 7 bases that match TRBD1. The J segment lost 5 bases and the V segment lost 5 bases, leaving 3 bases of the junction unmatched. CDR1 and CDR2 from the germline V gene are SGHAT and FQNNGV. This CDR3 region has 13 residues. The CDR3 DNA follows: TGTGCCAGCAGCCCGGGACAGAACAATGAGCAGTTCTTC. It yields the protein CASSPGQNNEQFF. The whole variable domain, filled in from reference TRBV11-2 and TRBJ2-1, reads EAGVAQSPRYKIIEKRQSVAFWCNPISGHATLYWYQQILGQGPKLLIQFQNNGVVDDSQLPKDRFSAERLKGVDSTLKIQPAKLEDSAVYLCASSPGQNNEQFFGPGTRLTVL.

The genes are TRBV21-1 and TRBJ1-1; whether TRBD1, the table's D call, matches the DNA was not checked. TRBV21-1 is noted as a pseudogene. The CDR3 sequence is 16 residues long. The CDR3 nucleotides read TGTGCCAGCAGCAAACCCAGCCAGGACATGAACACTGAAGCTTTCTTT. It codes for CASSKPSQDMNTEAFF.

This chain joins TRBV7-9 and TRBJ2-3; D ambiguous. The CDR3 contains 14 residues. Germline-derived CDR1 and CDR2 are SEHNR and FQNEAQ (reference sequence). Trimming removed 5 bases from V and 0 bases from J, with 9 bases in between. CDR3 coding DNA: TGTGCCAGCAGCCCGGCCAGGAGCACAGATACGCAGTATTTT. It yields the protein CASSPARSTDTQYF.

The J gene is TRBJ1-2, the V gene TRBV6-5; unclear D gene. CDR1 MNHEY and CDR2 SVGAGI come from the germline V gene. Trimming left V 1 base short and J 0 bases short, with 6 bases between. The CDR3 contains 14 residues. CDR3 residues: CASSYLQANYGYTF. The CDR3 region has the DNA TGTGCCAGCAGTTACTTGCAGGCTAACTATGGCTACACCTTC.

The sample holds one count of this clone. The chain uses TRBV6-4 and TRBJ2-7, with D perhaps matching TRBD2 (5 bases). Per the germline V gene, CDR1 is MRHNA and CDR2 is SNTAGT. V shed 3 bases and J shed 0 bases, with 12 bases lying between them. There are 15 residues in the CDR3. DNA of the CDR3: TGTGCCAGCAGTGAGAGGGCGGGCAGCTCCTACGAGCAGTACTTC. Translating gives CASSERAGSSYEQYF.

The chain uses TRBV18 and TRBJ1-6, with 7 bases matching TRBD1. Germline CDR1 reads KGHSH; CDR2 reads LQKENI. This CDR3 is built from 16 residues. The V segment lost 8 bases and the J segment 10 bases; nucleotides outside the gene matches: 17. CDR3 protein: CASTPKGAGGESPLHF. CDR3 nucleotides: TGTGCCAGCACCCCTAAGGGGGCAGGGGGTGAATCACCCCTCCACTTT.

This rearrangement joins TRBV6-2 or TRBV6-3 to TRBJ1-2; maybe TRBD1 (5 bases). This CDR3 comprises 13 residues. With 0 bases removed from V and 4 bases from J, the gap between germline ends came to 6 bases. CDR1 is MNHEY, CDR2 SVGEGT, per germline. The CDR3 loop is CASSYSQGYGYTF. The CDR3 DNA follows: TGTGCCAGCAGTTACTCCCAGGGCTATGGCTACACCTTC.

V gene TRBV11-3 combines with J gene TRBJ1-3; 11 bases fit TRBD1. Germline assignment: CDR1 SGHNT and CDR2 YENEEA. With 3 bases clipped from V and 9 bases from J, the junction kept 10 bases outside the gene matches. This CDR3 has 16 amino acids. The CDR3 sequence is CASSLGTGGSVLTIYF. The DNA for the CDR3 is TGTGCCAGCAGCTTGGGGACAGGGGGATCGGTTCTCACCATATATTTT.

V gene TRBV2 combines with J gene TRBJ2-6, with a tentative D call TRBD1 (6 bases). This CDR3 region has 17 residues. The V end lost 5 bases, the J end lost 4 bases, and 18 bases lay between the germline ends. In germline, CDR1 is SNHLY, CDR2 FYNNEI. Here the CDR3 reads CASSRSRTASGANVLTF. The CDR3 DNA follows: TGTGCCAGCAGTAGATCACGGACAGCGTCCGGGGCCAACGTCCTGACTTTC.

The V gene is TRBV5-1, the J gene TRBJ2-2; 10 positions agree with TRBD1. Germline CDR1 is SGHRS and CDR2 is YFSETQ. The junction had 0 bases not matched to a gene; V was cut back by 4 bases and J by 3 bases. The CDR3 extends over 14 amino acids. The CDR3 sequence: CASSGTGDTGELFF. In DNA form, the CDR3 reads TGCGCCAGCAGCGGGACAGGGGACACCGGGGAGCTGTTTTTT.

The chain joins TRBV20-1 to TRBJ2-7; a possible D gene is TRBD1 (5 bases). CDR3 length: 11 amino acids. Germline values: CDR1 DFQATT, CDR2 SNEGSKA (reference sequence). The V gene lost 6 bases and the J gene lost 4 bases, with 10 bases spanning the gap. The CDR3 nucleotides are TGCAGTGCCGTTGGACAATACGAGCAGTACTTC. This gives the protein CSAVGQYEQYF.

The rearrangement joins TRBV6-6 to TRBJ2-7; 8 bases fit TRBD1. The CDR3 consists of 15 residues. Germline V gene data show CDR1 as MNHNY and CDR2 as SVGAGI (reference sequence). The J segment lost 0 bases and the V segment lost 6 bases, leaving 7 bases of the junction unmatched. CDR3 coding DNA: TGTGCCAGCAGGACAGGGGCTACGAGCTCCTACGAGCAGTACTTC. Translated, it gives CASRTGATSSYEQYF.

The chain recombines TRBV9 with TRBJ1-3, with D possibly matching TRBD1 (6 bases). The V gene's germline CDR1 is SGDLS and CDR2 YYNGEE. V shed 4 bases and J shed 2 bases, with 16 bases lying between them. This CDR3 has 16 residues. The CDR3 sequence is CASSQETGRTGNTIYF. The CDR3, as DNA: TGTGCCAGCAGCCAGGAAACAGGGAGAACTGGAAACACCATATATTTT.

The chain employs TRBV7-8 and TRBJ2-3; the match to TRBD2 covers 10 bases. Germline assignment: CDR1 SGHVS and CDR2 FQNEAQ. V dropped 1 base and J dropped 5; count of bases not matched to a gene: 3. The CDR3 extends over 15 amino acids. DNA for the CDR3: TGTGCCAGCAGCTTAGTATTAGCGGGGGGAGATACGCAGTATTTT. It yields the protein CASSLVLAGGDTQYF.